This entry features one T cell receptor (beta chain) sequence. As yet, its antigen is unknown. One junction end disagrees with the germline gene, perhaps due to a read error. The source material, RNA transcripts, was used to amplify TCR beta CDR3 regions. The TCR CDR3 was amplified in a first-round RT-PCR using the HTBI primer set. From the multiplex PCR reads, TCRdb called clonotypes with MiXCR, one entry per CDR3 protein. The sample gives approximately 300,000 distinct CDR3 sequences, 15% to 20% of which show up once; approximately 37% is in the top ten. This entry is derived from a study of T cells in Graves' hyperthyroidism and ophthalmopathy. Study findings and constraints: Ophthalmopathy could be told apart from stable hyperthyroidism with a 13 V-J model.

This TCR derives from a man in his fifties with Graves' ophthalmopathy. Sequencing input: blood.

The CDR3 DNA is TGTGCCAGCGGCTTTAGTGCTGGCGGCTACAATGAGCAGTTCTTC. Translated, it gives CASGFSAGGYNEQFF. This chain links TRBV7-2 with TRBJ2-1, with unresolved D. This CDR3 has 15 amino acids. CDR1 is SGHTA and CDR2 is FQGNSA in the germline V gene. The whole variable domain, filled in from reference TRBV7-2 and TRBJ2-1, reads GAGVSQSPSNKVTEKGKDVELRCDPISGHTALYWYRQSLGQGLEFLIYFQGNSAPDKSGLPSDRFSAERTGGSVSTLTIQRTQQEDSAVYLCASGFSAGGYNEQFFGPGTRLTVL.